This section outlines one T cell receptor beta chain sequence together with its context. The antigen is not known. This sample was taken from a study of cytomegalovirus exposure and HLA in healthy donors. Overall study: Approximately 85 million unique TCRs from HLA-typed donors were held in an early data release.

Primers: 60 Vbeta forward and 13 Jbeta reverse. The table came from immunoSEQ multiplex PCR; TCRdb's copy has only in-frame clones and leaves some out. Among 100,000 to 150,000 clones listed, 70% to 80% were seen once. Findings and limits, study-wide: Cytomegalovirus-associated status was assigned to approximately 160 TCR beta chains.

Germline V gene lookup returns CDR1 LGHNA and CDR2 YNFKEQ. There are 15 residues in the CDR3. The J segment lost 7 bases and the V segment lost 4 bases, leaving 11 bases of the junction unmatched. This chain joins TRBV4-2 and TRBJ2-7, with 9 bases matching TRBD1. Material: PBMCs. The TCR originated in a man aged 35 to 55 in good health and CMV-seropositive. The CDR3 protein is CASSPRDRERREQYF. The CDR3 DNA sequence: TGTGCCAGCAGCCCCCGGGACAGGGAACGTAGGGAGCAGTACTTC.